The T cell receptor beta chain under discussion was sequenced for a study of CD8 T cells in ankylosing spondylitis. Whole-study findings and limits: Clones that were linked to disease were CD8+ and were relatively rare in peripheral blood.

Quantitative molecular-barcoded 5'-RACE generated the TCR beta libraries. TCRdb itself ran the 5' RACE reads through MiXCR, one entry per CDR3 protein. The table lists about 69,000 distinct CDR3 sequences, 5.3% of them singletons, with about 2% in the top ten. Per the germline V gene, CDR1 is SGHTA and CDR2 is FQGTGA. The CDR3 totals 15 residues. Trimming pared 0 bases from V and 2 bases from J, leaving 9 bases between. This clonotype was observed at least ten times. What it recognizes is unknown. Sequencing was done on a sample of blood, either unsorted or a sorted T cell fraction (not recorded which). The V call is TRBV7-3, the J call TRBJ2-3, with a possible D match to TRBD1 (6 bases). The clonotype was recovered from a male donor with ankylosing spondylitis or in good health (not recorded which). The DNA of the CDR3 is TGTGCCAGCAGCTTAACGGGGGCCTCCACAGATACGCAGTATTTT. Translation: CASSLTGASTDTQYF.